A single sample is the source of the 2 T cell receptor beta chains below, sequenced in a study of control samples from healthy donors and cancer patients (dated by TCRdb to between 2020 and 2021). Library preparation was by the immunoSEQ multiplex PCR assay. Not all clones reach the TCRdb copy of this immuneACCESS table, which keeps in-frame sequences only. Checked studies attribute under half of the gap to unresolved V genes and leave the rest unexplained. For this sample the table gives roughly 370,000 clones, of which around 90% were detected only once. Of the sample, just under 6.5% is held by the ten largest clones. The sample comprised PBMCs. The receptors come from a middle-aged man with head and neck cancer.

The rearrangement uses TRBV7-8 and TRBJ2-7; 10 bases agree with TRBD2. From germline, CDR1 is SGHVS and CDR2 FQNEAQ. The CDR3 consists of 14 residues. J was trimmed by 4 bases and V by 4 bases; bases with no gene match: 4. The DNA of the CDR3 is TGTGCCAGCAGCTGGACTAGCGGAGGTTACGAGCAGTACTTC. This translates into CASSWTSGGYEQYF.

V gene TRBV5-1 combines with J gene TRBJ2-7, with D perhaps assigned TRBD1 or TRBD2 (5 bases each). The CDR3 runs 15 residues. CDR1 is SGHRS and CDR2 is YFSETQ in the germline V gene. V was clipped by 2 bases and J by 6 bases, with 18 bases between them. CDR3 sequence reads: CASSLRDRFLGEQYF. The CDR3 nucleotides are TGCGCCAGCAGCTTAAGGGACCGTTTTTTGGGCGAGCAGTACTTC.